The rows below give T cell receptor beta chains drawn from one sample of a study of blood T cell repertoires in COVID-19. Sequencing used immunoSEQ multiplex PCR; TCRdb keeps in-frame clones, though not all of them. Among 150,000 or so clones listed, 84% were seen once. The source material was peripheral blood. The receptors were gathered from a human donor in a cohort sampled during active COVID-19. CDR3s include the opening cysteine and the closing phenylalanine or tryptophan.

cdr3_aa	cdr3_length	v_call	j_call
CASSEKAPGLAVYEQYF	17	TRBV2	TRBJ2-7
CASSSTATSYEQYF	14	TRBV7-2	TRBJ2-7
CASSLRGGGYTF	12	TRBV28	TRBJ1-2
CASSTGTSGGYEQYF	15	TRBV5-4	TRBJ2-7
CASVSATGGDYEQYF	15	TRBV6-5	TRBJ2-7
CASSSRAGDSGNTIYF	16	TRBV11-3	TRBJ1-3
CASSVGETGYEQYF	14	TRBV9	TRBJ2-7
CASSLLVSLAEQFF	14	TRBV7-2	TRBJ2-1
CASRPTEYTEAFF	13	TRBV19	TRBJ1-1
CASSSDRGRVGGYTF	15	TRBV7-2	TRBJ1-2
CASSVNPGADQPQHF	15	TRBV9	TRBJ1-5
CASSPEPGQGARLRGLFF	18	TRBV4-3	TRBJ1-4
CASSRARLPGGIYEQYF	17	TRBV4-3	TRBJ2-7
CASSPRRAEGNQPQHF	16	TRBV18	TRBJ1-5
CASSRGGGGFYNEQFF	16	TRBV27	TRBJ2-1
CASSLSPGQLRWRDYGYTF	19	TRBV7-9	TRBJ1-2
CASSRDILNTEAFF	14	TRBV19	TRBJ1-1
CASSQEFGGQFF	12	TRBV14	TRBJ2-1
CASSLAGTGNTIYF	14	TRBV5-4	TRBJ1-3